This T cell receptor (beta chain) originates from a study of T cell responses to AZD1222 COVID-19 vaccine. TCRdb keeps only in-frame clones here, not all; method: immunoSEQ multiplex PCR. The data show more than 50,000 clones, more than 80% seen once. CDR3 length: 14 residues. Trimming stripped 3 bases from V and 1 base from J, with 8 bases between. Germline CDR1 is MNHEY and CDR2 is SMNVEV (reference sequence). The chain recombines TRBV27 with TRBJ2-3; D gene unclear. The TCR was taken from an adult in good health. The specimen comprised peripheral blood, sampled on day 0 of AZD1222 vaccination. CDR3 in amino acids: CASSFSRGTDTQYF. The CDR3, as DNA: TGTGCCAGCAGTTTTAGTCGGGGCACAGATACGCAGTATTTT.